The present TCR beta chain was sequenced within a study of identical twins. This clonotype was seen ten or more times. Its specificity is not known. There are 14 residues in the CDR3. Between the trimmed V and J ends, which lost 6 bases and 0 bases, there was a span of 10 bases. Germline V CDR1 and CDR2: SEHNR, FQNEAQ (reference sequence). A single record per CDR3 protein comes from TCRdb applying MiXCR to the 5' RACE reads. The table shows under 250,000 distinct CDR3 sequences, with roughly a tenth occurring only once. Overall study results and limits: Modelling approaches yielded underestimates of out-of-frame TCR alpha sharing between monozygotic twins.

This chain connects TRBV7-9 to TRBJ2-3; TRBD1 is a possible D gene (5 bases). The receptor was derived from a woman aged 18-29 years in good health. The sequenced sample was memory (CD45RO+) T cells sorted from blood. This CDR3 reads CASRTTASTDTQYF. The CDR3 DNA is TGTGCCAGCAGGACGACAGCTAGCACAGATACGCAGTATTTT.